This T cell receptor (beta chain) comes out of a study of CD8 T cells in ankylosing spondylitis (dated by TCRdb to 2017 to 2019). Context from the whole study: T cell receptor beta repertoires were profiled in healthy donors and ankylosing spondylitis patients so that disease-linked TCR variants could be found. The full study cohort comprised 20 to 25 ankylosing spondylitis patients and 85 to 120 healthy donors. Peripheral blood was sampled, and synovial fluid was additionally collected from ankylosing spondylitis patients. Here is what the overall study found, with its caveats: A TCR beta motif of about 8 highly homologous amino acid variants appeared characteristic of blood from ankylosing spondylitis patients. Some of the motif variants had been reported before in the synovial fluid and blood of reactive arthritis patients, a finding that suggests common disease-initiation mechanisms. The disease-linked clones showed a CD8+ phenotype and occurred at relatively low frequencies in peripheral blood. According to the report, matched synovial fluid samples from ankylosing spondylitis patients were significantly enriched for the disease-linked clones.

There are a few counts of this clonotype. This receptor's antigen is unknown. Per-base quality was not reported, and no clone a single base away is much larger than it. The run used an Illumina HiSeq 2500. Quantitative 5'-RACE with molecular barcodes was the method used to prepare the TCR beta libraries. Regarding the original processing steps: To identify disease-linked TCR variants, a new computational method was used, one built on a probabilistic model of VDJ rearrangement. Clones were called with MiXCR by TCRdb after fastp trimmed the public reads at Q25, and only in-frame beta chains were retained. Every CDR3 protein is listed once, alongside the most common genes and DNA of its rows. Clone size and V and J calls follow TCRdb, not the original study. The sample table holds 200,000 to 250,000 distinct CDR3 sequences, of which 8% to 11% were seen once. Together, the top ten hold 21% of the sample.

V sheds 5 bases and J sheds 8 bases, leaving 12 bases between their ends. Taken from cysteine to phenylalanine, the CDR3 has 13 residues. Kept here is only the CDR3 DNA, which spans 39 bases and is read in frame from base 1. CDR1 and CDR2, per the germline V gene (reference sequence), are PRHDT and FYEKMQ. This sequence originates from a male donor with ankylosing spondylitis or in good health (not recorded which). The chain links TRBV13 with TRBJ2-2; the D gene is unclear. What was sequenced was blood, either unsorted or a sorted T cell fraction (not recorded which). The sequenced DNA: TGTGCCAGCAGCGCCAGTTCACCTGGGGAGCTGTTTTTT. Its protein product is CASSASSPGELFF. Outside the CDR3, residues come from the reference TRBV13 and TRBJ2-2 proteins, so the full variable domain is: AAGVIQSPRHLIKEKRETATLKCYPIPRHDTVYWYQQGPGQDPQFLISFYEKMQSDKGSIPDRFSAQQFSDYHSELNMSSLELGDSALYFCASSASSPGELFFGEGSRLTVL.